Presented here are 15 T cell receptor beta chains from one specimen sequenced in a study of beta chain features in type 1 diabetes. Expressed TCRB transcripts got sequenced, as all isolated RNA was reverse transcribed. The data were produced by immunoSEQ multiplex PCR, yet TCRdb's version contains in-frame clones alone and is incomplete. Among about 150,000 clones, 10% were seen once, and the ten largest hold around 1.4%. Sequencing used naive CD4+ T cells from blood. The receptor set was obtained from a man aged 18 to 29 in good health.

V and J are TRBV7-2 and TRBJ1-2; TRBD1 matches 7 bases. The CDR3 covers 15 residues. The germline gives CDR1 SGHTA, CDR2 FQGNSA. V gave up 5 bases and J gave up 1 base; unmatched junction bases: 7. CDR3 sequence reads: CASSPDPGGNYGYTF. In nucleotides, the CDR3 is TGTGCCAGCAGCCCCGACCCAGGGGGTAACTATGGCTACACCTTC.

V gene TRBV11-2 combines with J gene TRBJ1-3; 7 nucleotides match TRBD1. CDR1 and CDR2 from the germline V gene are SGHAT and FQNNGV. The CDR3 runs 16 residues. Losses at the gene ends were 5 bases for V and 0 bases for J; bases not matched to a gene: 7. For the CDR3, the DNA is TGTGCCAGCAGCCCTATCGGGACAGTCTCTGGAAACACCATATATTTT. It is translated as CASSPIGTVSGNTIYF.

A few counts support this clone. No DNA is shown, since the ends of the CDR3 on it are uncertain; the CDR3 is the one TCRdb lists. The CDR3: CTSSQVARGAGNSPLHF. The rearrangement links TRBV1 to TRBJ1-6. TRBV1 is a listed pseudogene. The CDR3 adds up to 17 amino acids, both ends counted.

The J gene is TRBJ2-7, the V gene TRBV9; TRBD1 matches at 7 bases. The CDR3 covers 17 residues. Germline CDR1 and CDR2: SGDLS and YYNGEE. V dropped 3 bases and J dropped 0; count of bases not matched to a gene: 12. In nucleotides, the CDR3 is TGTGCCAGCAGCGGCCCCTCACAGGGGTCCGGCTCCTACGAGCAGTACTTC. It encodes CASSGPSQGSGSYEQYF.

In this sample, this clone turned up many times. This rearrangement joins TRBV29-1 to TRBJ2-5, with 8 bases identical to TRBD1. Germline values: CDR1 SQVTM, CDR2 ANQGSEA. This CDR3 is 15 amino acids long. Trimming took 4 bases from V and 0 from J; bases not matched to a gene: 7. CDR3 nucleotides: TGCAGCGTTGTACCCGCGACAGGGGACCAAGAGACCCAGTACTTC. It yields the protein CSVVPATGDQETQYF.

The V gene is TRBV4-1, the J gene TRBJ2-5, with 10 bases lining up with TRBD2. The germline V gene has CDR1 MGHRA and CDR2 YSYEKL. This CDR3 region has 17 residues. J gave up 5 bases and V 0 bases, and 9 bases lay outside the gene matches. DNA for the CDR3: TGCGCCAGCAGCCAAGATGGTAGCGGGGGGTCTTCGGAGACCCAGTACTTC. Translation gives CASSQDGSGGSSETQYF.

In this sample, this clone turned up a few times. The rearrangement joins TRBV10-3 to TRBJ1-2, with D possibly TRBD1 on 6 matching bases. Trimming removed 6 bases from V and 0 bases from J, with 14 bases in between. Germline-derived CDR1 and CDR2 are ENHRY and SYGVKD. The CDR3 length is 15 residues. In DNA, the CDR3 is TGTGCCATCAGCCTGGACAGACGAGCTAACTATGGCTACACCTTC. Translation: CAISLDRRANYGYTF.

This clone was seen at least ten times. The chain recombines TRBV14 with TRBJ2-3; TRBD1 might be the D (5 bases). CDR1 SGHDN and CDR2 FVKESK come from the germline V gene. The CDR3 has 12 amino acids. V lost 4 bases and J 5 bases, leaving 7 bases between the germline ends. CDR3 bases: TGTGCCAGCAGCCTTCAGGGAGATACGCAGTATTTT. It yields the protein CASSLQGDTQYF. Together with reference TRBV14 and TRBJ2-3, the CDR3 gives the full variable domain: EAGVTQFPSHSVIEKGQTVTLRCDPISGHDNLYWYRRVMGKEIKFLLHFVKESKQDESGMPNNRFLAERTGGTYSTLKVQPAELEDSGVYFCASSLQGDTQYFGPGTRLTVL.

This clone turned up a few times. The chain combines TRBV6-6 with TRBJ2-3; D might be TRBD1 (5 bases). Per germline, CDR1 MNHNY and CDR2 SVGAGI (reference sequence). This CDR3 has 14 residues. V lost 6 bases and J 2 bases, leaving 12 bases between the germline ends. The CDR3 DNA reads TGTGCCAGCAGAGAGCACAGGCTCACAGATACGCAGTATTTT. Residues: CASREHRLTDTQYF.

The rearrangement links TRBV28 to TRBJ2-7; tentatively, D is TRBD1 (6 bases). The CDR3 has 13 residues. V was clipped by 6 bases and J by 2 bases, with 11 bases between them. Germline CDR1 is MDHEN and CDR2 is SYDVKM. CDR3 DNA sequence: TGTGCCAGCAGCTGGGACACCCCCTACGAGCAGTACTTC. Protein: CASSWDTPYEQYF. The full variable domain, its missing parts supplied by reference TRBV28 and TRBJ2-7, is DVKVTQSSRYLVKRTGEKVFLECVQDMDHENMFWYRQDPGLGLRLIYFSYDVKMKEKGDIPEGYSVSREKKERFSLILESASTNQTSMYLCASSWDTPYEQYFGPGTRLTVT.

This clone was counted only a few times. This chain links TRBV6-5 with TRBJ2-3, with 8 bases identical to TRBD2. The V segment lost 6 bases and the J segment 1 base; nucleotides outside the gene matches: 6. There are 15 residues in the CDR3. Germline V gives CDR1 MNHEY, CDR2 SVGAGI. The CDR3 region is CASRDPGGGTDTQYF. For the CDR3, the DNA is TGTGCCAGCAGGGACCCGGGGGGGGGCACAGATACGCAGTATTTT.

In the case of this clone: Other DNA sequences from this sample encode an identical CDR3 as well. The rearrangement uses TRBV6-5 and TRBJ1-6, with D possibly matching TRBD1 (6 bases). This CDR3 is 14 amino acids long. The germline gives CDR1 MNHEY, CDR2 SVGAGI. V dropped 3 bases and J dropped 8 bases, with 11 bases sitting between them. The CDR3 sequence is CASSYSKGDSPLHF. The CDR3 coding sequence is TGTGCCAGCAGTTATTCGAAGGGGGATTCACCCCTCCACTTT.

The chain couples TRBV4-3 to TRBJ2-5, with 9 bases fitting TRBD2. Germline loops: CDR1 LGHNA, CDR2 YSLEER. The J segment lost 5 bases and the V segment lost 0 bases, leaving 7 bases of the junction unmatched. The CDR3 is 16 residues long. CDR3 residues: CASSQEYSGGRETQYF. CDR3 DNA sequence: TGCGCCAGCAGCCAAGAGTATAGCGGGGGAAGGGAGACCCAGTACTTC.

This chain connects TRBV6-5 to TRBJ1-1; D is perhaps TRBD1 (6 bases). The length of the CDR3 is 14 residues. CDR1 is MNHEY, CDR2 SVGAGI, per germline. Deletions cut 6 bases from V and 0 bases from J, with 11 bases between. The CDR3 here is CASRPGQLNTEAFF. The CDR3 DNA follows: TGTGCCAGCAGGCCTGGACAGTTGAACACTGAAGCTTTCTTT.

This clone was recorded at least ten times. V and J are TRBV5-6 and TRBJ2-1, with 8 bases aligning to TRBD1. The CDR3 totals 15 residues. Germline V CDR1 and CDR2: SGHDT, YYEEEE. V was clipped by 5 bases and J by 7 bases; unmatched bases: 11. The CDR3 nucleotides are TGTGCCAGCAGATCCGGACAGGGAGTTAGGAATGAGCAGTTCTTC. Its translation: CASRSGQGVRNEQFF.